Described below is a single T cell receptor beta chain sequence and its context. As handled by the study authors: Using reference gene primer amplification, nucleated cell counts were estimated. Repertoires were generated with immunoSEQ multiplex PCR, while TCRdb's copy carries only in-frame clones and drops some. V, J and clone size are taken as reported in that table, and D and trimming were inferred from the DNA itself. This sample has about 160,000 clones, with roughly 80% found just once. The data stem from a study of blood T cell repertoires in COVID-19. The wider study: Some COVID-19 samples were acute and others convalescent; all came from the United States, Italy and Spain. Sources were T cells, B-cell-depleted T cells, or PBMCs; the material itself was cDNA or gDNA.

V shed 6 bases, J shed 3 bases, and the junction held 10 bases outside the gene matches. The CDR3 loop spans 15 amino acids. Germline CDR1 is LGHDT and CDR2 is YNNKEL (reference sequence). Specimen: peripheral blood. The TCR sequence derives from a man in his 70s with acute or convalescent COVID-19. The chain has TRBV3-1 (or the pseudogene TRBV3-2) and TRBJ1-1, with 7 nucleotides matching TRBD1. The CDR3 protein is CASSENRGSDTEAFF. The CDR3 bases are TGTGCCAGCAGTGAAAACAGGGGTAGTGACACTGAAGCTTTCTTT.